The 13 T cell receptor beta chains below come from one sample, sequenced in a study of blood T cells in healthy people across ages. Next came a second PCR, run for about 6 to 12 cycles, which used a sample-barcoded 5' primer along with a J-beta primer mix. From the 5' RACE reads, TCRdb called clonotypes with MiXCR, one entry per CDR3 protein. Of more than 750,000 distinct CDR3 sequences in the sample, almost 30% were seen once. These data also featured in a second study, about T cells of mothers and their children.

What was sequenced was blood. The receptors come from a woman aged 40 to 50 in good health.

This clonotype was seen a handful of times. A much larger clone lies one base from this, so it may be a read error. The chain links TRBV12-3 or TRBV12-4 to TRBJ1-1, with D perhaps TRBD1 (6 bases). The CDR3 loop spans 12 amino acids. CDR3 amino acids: CANSYGTTEAFF. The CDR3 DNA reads TGTGCCAACAGTTATGGGACAACCGAAGCTTTCTTT.

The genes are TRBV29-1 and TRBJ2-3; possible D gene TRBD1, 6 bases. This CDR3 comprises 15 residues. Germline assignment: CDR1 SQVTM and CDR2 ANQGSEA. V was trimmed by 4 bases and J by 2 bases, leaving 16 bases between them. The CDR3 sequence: CSVVLGQLNTDTQYF. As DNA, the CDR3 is TGCAGCGTTGTCCTCGGACAGCTAAACACAGATACGCAGTATTTT.

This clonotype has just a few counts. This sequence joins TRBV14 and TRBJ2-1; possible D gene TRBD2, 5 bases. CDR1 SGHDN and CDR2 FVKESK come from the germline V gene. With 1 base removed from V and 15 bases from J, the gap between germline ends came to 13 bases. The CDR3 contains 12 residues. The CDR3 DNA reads TGTGCCAGCAGCCAAGTTCCGGGGAGTGCGTTCTTC. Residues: CASSQVPGSAFF.

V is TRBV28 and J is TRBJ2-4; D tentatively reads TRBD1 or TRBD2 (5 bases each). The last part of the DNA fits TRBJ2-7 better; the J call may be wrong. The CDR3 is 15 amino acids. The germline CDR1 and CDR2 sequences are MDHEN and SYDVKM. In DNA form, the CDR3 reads TGTGCCAGCAGTTTTGGGTGGGGACGGGGCTACGAGCAGTACTTC. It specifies CASSFGWGRGYEQYF.

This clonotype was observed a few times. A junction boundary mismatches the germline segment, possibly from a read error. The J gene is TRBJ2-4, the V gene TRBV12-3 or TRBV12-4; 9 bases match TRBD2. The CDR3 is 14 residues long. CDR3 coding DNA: TGTACCAGCAGTTCTAGCGGGGAGGGAAACATTCAGTACTTC. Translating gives CTSSSSGEGNIQYF.

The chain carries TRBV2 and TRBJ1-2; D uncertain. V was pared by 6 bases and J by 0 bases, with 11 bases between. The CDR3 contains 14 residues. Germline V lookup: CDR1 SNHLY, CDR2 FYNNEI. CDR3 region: CASRQSFTNYGYTF. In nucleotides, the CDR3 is TGTGCCAGCAGACAGTCGTTTACTAACTATGGCTACACCTTC.

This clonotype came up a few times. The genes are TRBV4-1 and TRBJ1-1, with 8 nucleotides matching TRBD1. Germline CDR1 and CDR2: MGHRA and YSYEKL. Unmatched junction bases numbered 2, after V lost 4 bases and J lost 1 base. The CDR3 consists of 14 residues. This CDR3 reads CASSRGQANTEAFF. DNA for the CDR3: TGCGCCAGCAGCCGGGGACAGGCGAACACTGAAGCTTTCTTT.

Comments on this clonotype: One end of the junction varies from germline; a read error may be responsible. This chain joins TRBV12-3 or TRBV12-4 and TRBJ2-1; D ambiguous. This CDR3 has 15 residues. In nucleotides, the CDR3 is TGTGCCAGCAGTGTTAGTCGTCGCTCCGACAATGAGCAGTTCTTC. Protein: CASSVSRRSDNEQFF.

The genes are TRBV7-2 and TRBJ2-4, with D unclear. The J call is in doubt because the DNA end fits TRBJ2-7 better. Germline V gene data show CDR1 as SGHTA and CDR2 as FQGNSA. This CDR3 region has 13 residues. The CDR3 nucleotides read TGTGCCAGCAGCGACATTACGGACGGCGAGCAGTACTTC. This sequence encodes CASSDITDGEQYF.

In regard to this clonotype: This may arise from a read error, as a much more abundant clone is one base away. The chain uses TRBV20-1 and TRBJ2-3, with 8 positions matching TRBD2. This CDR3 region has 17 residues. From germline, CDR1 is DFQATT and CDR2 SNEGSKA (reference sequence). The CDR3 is CGARDDWGTRVTDTQYF. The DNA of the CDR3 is TGCGGTGCTAGAGATGATTGGGGGACTAGAGTCACAGATACGCAGTATTTT.

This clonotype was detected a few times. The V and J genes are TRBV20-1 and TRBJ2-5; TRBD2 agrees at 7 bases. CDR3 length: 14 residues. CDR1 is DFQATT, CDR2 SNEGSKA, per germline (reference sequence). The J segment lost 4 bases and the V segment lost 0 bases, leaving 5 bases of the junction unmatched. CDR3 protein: CSARDRPSGETQYF. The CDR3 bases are TGCAGTGCTAGAGATCGCCCTAGCGGAGAGACCCAGTACTTC.

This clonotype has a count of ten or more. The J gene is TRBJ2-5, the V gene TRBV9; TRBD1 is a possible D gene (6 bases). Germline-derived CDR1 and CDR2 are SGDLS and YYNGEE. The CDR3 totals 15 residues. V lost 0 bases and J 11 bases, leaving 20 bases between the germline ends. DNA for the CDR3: TGTGCCAGCAGCGTAGACGTCAGGGGTGAACACAAGCAGTACTTC. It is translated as CASSVDVRGEHKQYF.

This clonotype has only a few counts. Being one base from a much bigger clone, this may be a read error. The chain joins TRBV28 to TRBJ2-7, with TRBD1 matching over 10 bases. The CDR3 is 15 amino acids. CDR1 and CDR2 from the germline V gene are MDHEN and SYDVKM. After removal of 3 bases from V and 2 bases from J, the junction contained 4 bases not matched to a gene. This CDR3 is CASSFGGTGAYEQYF. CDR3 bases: TGTGCCAGCAGTTTCGGTGGGACAGGGGCCTACGAGCAGTACTTC. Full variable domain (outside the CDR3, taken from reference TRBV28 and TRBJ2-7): DVKVTQSSRYLVKRTGEKVFLECVQDMDHENMFWYRQDPGLGLRLIYFSYDVKMKEKGDIPEGYSVSREKKERFSLILESASTNQTSMYLCASSFGGTGAYEQYFGPGTRLTVT.